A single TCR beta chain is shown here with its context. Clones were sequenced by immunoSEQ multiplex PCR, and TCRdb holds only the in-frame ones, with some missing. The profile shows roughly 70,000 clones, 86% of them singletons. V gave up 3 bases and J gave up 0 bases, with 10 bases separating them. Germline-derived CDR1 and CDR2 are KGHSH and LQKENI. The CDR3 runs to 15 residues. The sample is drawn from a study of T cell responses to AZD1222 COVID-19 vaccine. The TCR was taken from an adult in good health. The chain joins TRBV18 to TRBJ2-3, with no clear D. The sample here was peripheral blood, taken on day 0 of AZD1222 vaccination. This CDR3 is CASSPGRASTDTQYF. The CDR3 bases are TGTGCCAGCTCACCCGGCAGAGCTAGCACAGATACGCAGTATTTT.